A single sample gave rise to the 17 T cell receptor beta chains below, sequenced in a study of long-term antiretroviral therapy in people with HIV. At the survey level, the v3.0 immunoSEQ assay was run. Libraries were prepared by immunoSEQ multiplex PCR; TCRdb keeps only in-frame clonotypes and omits some of them. The sample consists of tens of thousands of clones, around 80% of them appearing once. The source material was unsorted PBMCs, sampled 0.1 years before starting antiretroviral therapy. These receptor sequences come from a man between 18 and 29 years old with HIV.

V gene TRBV19 combines with J gene TRBJ2-1, with 11 bases aligning to TRBD2. Germline loops: CDR1 LNHDA, CDR2 SQIVND (reference sequence). The CDR3 loop spans 17 amino acids. V shed 9 bases, J shed 0 bases, and the junction held 10 bases outside the gene matches. This chain's CDR3 is CASLPVAGGSSYNEQFF. As DNA, the CDR3 is TGTGCCAGCCTCCCGGTAGCGGGAGGGAGCTCCTACAATGAGCAGTTCTTC.

This clone was found a few times. V and J are TRBV28 and TRBJ2-7; D remains unclear. Trimming stripped 2 bases from V and 5 bases from J, with 10 bases between. The CDR3 totals 13 residues. CDR1 and CDR2 from the germline V gene are MDHEN and SYDVKM. The CDR3 DNA follows: TGTGCCAGCAGTTTACCTCTGGGCGACGAGCAGTACTTC. It specifies CASSLPLGDEQYF.

The chain employs TRBV9 and TRBJ1-3, with D perhaps matching TRBD1 (5 bases). This CDR3 has 15 residues. Looked up from germline, CDR1 is SGDLS and CDR2 is YYNGEE. The V and J ends lost 0 bases and 2 bases respectively, with 9 bases between them. CDR3 DNA: TGTGCCAGCAGCGTAGGGGAGGGGCCTGGAAACACCATATATTTT. This codes for CASSVGEGPGNTIYF. Based on the CDR3 plus reference TRBV9 and TRBJ1-3, the full variable domain is DSGVTQTPKHLITATGQRVTLRCSPRSGDLSVYWYQQSLDQGLQFLIQYYNGEERAKGNILERFSAQQFPDLHSELNLSSLELGDSALYFCASSVGEGPGNTIYFGEGSWLTVV.

The V gene is TRBV7-2, the J gene TRBJ2-7; 9 nucleotides line up with TRBD2. Germline V gives CDR1 SGHTA, CDR2 FQGNSA. Unmatched junction bases numbered 11, after V lost 0 bases and J lost 5 bases. The CDR3 has 17 residues. CDR3 DNA sequence: TGTGCCAGCAGCTTAGCGTGGGGCGGGAGGGCCCTCGACGAGCAGTACTTC. Its protein is CASSLAWGGRALDEQYF.

The chain has TRBV6-5 and TRBJ1-5; D might be TRBD1 (5 bases). This CDR3 is 14 amino acids long. The germline gives CDR1 MNHEY, CDR2 SVGAGI. V was trimmed by 0 bases and J by 9 bases, leaving 12 bases between them. CDR3 nucleotides: TGTGCCAGCAGTTACTCAGGGGAGGATTGGCCCCAGCATTTT. It is translated as CASSYSGEDWPQHF.

J is TRBJ2-7 and V is TRBV5-1, with D possibly matching TRBD1 (5 bases). CDR1 is SGHRS, CDR2 YFSETQ, per germline. Between the trimmed V and J ends, which lost 0 bases and 3 bases, there was a span of 19 bases. The length of the CDR3 is 17 residues. CDR3 residues: CASSLAPFQGALYEQYF. The CDR3 DNA follows: TGCGCCAGCAGCTTGGCCCCGTTTCAGGGTGCGCTCTACGAGCAGTACTTC.

This clone was counted a single time. The V call is TRBV4-3, the J call TRBJ2-1; D remains ambiguous. V was clipped by 0 bases and J by 2 bases, with 8 bases between them. The CDR3 spans 15 residues. Germline values: CDR1 LGHNA, CDR2 YSLEER. Here the CDR3 DNA reads TGCGCCAGCAGCCAAGAAAAGGGAACCTACAATGAGCAGTTCTTC. Its protein product is CASSQEKGTYNEQFF.

This chain links TRBV19 with TRBJ1-2; 7 positions agree with TRBD1. Trimming at V came to 5 bases and at J to 9 bases, leaving 12 bases not matched to a gene. The CDR3 has 14 amino acids. Germline V gives CDR1 LNHDA, CDR2 SQIVND (reference sequence). The CDR3, as DNA: TGTGCCAGTAGTCGAGGGACAGACTATCACCGCTACACCTTC. Protein product: CASSRGTDYHRYTF.

The chain combines TRBV6-1 with TRBJ2-5; the match to TRBD2 covers 7 bases. With V trimmed by 0 bases and J by 3 bases, 13 bases remained unmatched. The CDR3 covers 18 residues. Per germline, CDR1 MNHNS and CDR2 SASEGT. CDR3 DNA sequence: TGTGCCAGCAGTGAAGCGCGCGGGAGATTGATAATAAAAGAGACCCAGTACTTC. Its translation: CASSEARGRLIIKETQYF.

This clone was detected a few times. The CDR3 loop reads CASSTSVNTEAFF. CDR3 bases: TGTGCCAGTAGTACCTCAGTGAACACTGAAGCTTTCTTT. The chain joins TRBV19 to TRBJ1-1, with D hard to call. Deletions cut 4 bases from V and 0 bases from J, with 6 bases between. The CDR3 extends over 13 amino acids. CDR1 is LNHDA, CDR2 SQIVND, per germline (reference sequence).

In its sample, this clone ranks as medium-sized. V gene TRBV7-9 combines with J gene TRBJ2-1; D is uncertain. Germline CDR1 SEHNR, CDR2 FQNEAQ (reference sequence). The ends were cut back, 3 bases at V and 10 bases at J, with 10 bases in the middle. The CDR3 consists of 12 residues. CDR3 protein: CASSFGSTEQFF. Written as DNA, the CDR3 is TGTGCCAGCAGCTTCGGCTCGACGGAGCAGTTCTTC.

The chain uses TRBV4-2 and TRBJ2-3; D not certain. The V end lost 0 bases, the J end lost 1 base, and 11 bases lay between the germline ends. Per germline, CDR1 LGHNA and CDR2 YNFKEQ. This CDR3 contains 16 residues. CDR3 sequence reads: CASSQDLGSGTDTQYF. For the CDR3, the DNA is TGTGCCAGCAGCCAAGATCTGGGATCTGGCACAGATACGCAGTATTTT.

This sequence joins TRBV30 and TRBJ1-1; no firm D call. The CDR3 loop spans 14 amino acids. Trimming removed 3 bases from V and 4 bases from J, with 15 bases in between. From germline, CDR1 is GTSNPN and CDR2 SVGIG (reference sequence). The CDR3 here is CAWRRGLASTEAFF. The CDR3, as DNA: TGTGCCTGGAGGAGAGGACTTGCGAGCACTGAAGCTTTCTTT.

J is TRBJ2-5 and V is TRBV29-1, with D possibly being TRBD2 (6 bases). The CDR3 sequence is 20 residues long. V was pared by 0 bases and J by 0 bases, with 26 bases between. Germline V gene data show CDR1 as SQVTM and CDR2 as ANQGSEA. The DNA of the CDR3 is TGCAGCGTTGAAGAGTCAACCCTGCATGAGTGGAGGGCTCACCAAGAGACCCAGTACTTC. The encoded protein is CSVEESTLHEWRAHQETQYF.

CDR3 coding DNA: TGTGCCAGCAGCCCCCCAGCGGGAGGGACCTACGAGCAGTACTTC. This sequence encodes CASSPPAGGTYEQYF. The chain recombines TRBV9 with TRBJ2-7, with 10 nucleotides matching TRBD2. The germline V gene has CDR1 SGDLS and CDR2 YYNGEE. Losses at the gene ends were 4 bases for V and 2 bases for J; bases not matched to a gene: 6. This CDR3 has 15 residues.

The J gene is TRBJ1-4, the V gene TRBV5-4; D unresolved. Trimming took off 0 bases at V and 0 bases at J, with 6 bases between the two ends. The germline V gene has CDR1 SGHNT and CDR2 YYREEE (reference sequence). The CDR3 length is 15 residues. CDR3 bases: TGTGCCAGCAGCTTGGGAGGTGCAACTAATGAAAAACTGTTTTTT. This translates into CASSLGGATNEKLFF.

This chain joins TRBV10-3 and TRBJ2-1, with 9 positions matching TRBD2. The CDR3 contains 14 residues. The germline V gene encodes CDR1 ENHRY and CDR2 SYGVKD. V lost 2 bases and J lost 16; bases outside the gene matches: 12. The CDR3 DNA follows: TGTGCCATCAGTGAGGGGGGGCCCCTAGCGGGGTTATTCTTC. This encodes CAISEGGPLAGLFF.